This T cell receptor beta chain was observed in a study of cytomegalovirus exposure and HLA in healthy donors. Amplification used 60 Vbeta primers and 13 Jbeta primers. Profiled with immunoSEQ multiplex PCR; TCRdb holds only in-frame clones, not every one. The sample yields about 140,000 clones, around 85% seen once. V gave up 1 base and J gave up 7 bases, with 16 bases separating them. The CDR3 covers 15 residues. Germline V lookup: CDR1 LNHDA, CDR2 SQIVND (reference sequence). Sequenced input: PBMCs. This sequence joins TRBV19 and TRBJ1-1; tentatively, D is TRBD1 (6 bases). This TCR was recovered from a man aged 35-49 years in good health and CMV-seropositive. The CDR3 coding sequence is TGTGCCAGTAGTATAGCCTCCAGGGGCGGCAGTGAAGCTTTCTTT. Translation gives CASSIASRGGSEAFF.